The 10 T cell receptor beta chains below were found in one sample sequenced in a study of shared clonotypes between healthy human individuals. Profiled with immunoSEQ multiplex PCR; TCRdb holds only in-frame clones, not every one. The sample includes approximately 1,000,000 clones, 77% seen only once; the top ten take almost 0.9%. The sequenced sample consisted of memory CD4+ T cells from PBMCs. The subset: CD45RA-negative fraction. The receptor set was obtained from a man in his late teens or twenties in good health. Some clones in this sample may be carry-over from other donors' samples.

Here the CDR3 reads CASSVSSGNTIYF. The CDR3 DNA sequence: TGTGCCAGCAGTGTCAGCTCTGGAAACACCATATATTTT. The chain combines TRBV2 with TRBJ1-3, with no clear D. The length of the CDR3 is 13 residues. Trimming stripped 4 bases from V and 0 bases from J, with 4 bases between. Looked up from germline, CDR1 is SNHLY and CDR2 is FYNNEI.

This clone was seen once. V gene TRBV4-1 combines with J gene TRBJ2-7; the match to TRBD2 covers 8 bases. V trimming: 5 bases; J trimming: 4 bases; junction bases outside the gene matches: 13. Germline CDR1 is MGHRA and CDR2 is YSYEKL. CDR3 size: 16 residues. CDR3 region: CASSTQAGLGGYEQYF. CDR3 sequence (DNA): TGCGCCAGCAGCACCCAGGCGGGACTAGGGGGGTACGAGCAGTACTTC.

The chain employs TRBV5-1 and TRBJ2-1; 15 bases are shared with TRBD2. CDR1 and CDR2 (germline): SGHRS, YFSETQ. The CDR3 is 20 residues long. V was clipped by 0 bases and J by 3 bases; unmatched bases: 10. This CDR3 is CASSLAPGLAGGGSYNEQFF. The CDR3 nucleotides read TGCGCCAGCAGCTTGGCGCCGGGACTAGCGGGAGGTGGTAGCTACAATGAGCAGTTCTTC.

The gene calls are TRBV18 and TRBJ2-1; 13 nucleotides align to TRBD2. The junction had 1 base not matched to a gene; V was cut back by 0 bases and J by 2 bases. The germline V gene encodes CDR1 KGHSH and CDR2 LQKENI. The length of the CDR3 is 17 residues. CDR3 protein: CASSPPGTSGTYNEQFF. The CDR3 bases are TGTGCCAGCTCACCACCCGGGACTAGCGGGACCTACAATGAGCAGTTCTTC.

The chain carries TRBV7-9 and TRBJ2-5, with D tentatively TRBD2 (6 bases). Germline CDR1 SEHNR, CDR2 FQNEAQ (reference sequence). The V end was cut by 5 bases, the J end by 4 bases, with 17 bases between. The CDR3 extends over 15 amino acids. The chain's CDR3 is CASSPRRLGRETQYF. CDR3 DNA: TGTGCCAGCAGCCCACGACGACTAGGTAGAGAGACCCAGTACTTC.

This clone was observed a few times. The rearrangement uses TRBV2 and TRBJ1-5, with 7 bases that match TRBD1. Germline V lookup: CDR1 SNHLY, CDR2 FYNNEI. CDR3 length: 14 residues. V lost 7 bases and J lost 1; bases outside the gene matches: 4. CDR3 in DNA: TGTGCCAGCAAACAGGGGTTAAGCAATCAGCCCCAGCATTTT. It yields the protein CASKQGLSNQPQHF.

V usage is TRBV18 and J usage is TRBJ2-7; 7 bases align to TRBD2. Trimming took 3 bases from V and 6 from J; bases not matched to a gene: 2. Germline CDR1 reads KGHSH; CDR2 reads LQKENI. The CDR3 runs to 12 residues. The CDR3 reads CASSPGGVEQYF. The DNA of the CDR3 is TGTGCCAGCTCACCGGGGGGGGTCGAGCAGTACTTC. Variable domain in full (rest from reference TRBV18 and TRBJ2-7): NAGVMQNPRHLVRRRGQEARLRCSPMKGHSHVYWYRQLPEEGLKFMVYLQKENIIDESGMPKERFSAEFPKEGPSILRIQQVVRGDSAAYFCASSPGGVEQYFGPGTRLTVT.

The chain employs TRBV6-5 and TRBJ1-1; the D is unclear. The V end lost 7 bases, the J end lost 0 bases, and 9 bases lay between the germline ends. Germline-derived CDR1 and CDR2 are MNHEY and SVGAGI. This CDR3 comprises 13 residues. CDR3 sequence: CASTGSLNTEAFF. CDR3 DNA sequence: TGTGCCAGCACCGGCAGTTTGAACACTGAAGCTTTCTTT.

Concerning this clone: Other DNA sequences in this specimen translate into the identical CDR3. V is TRBV27 and J is TRBJ1-2; possibly TRBD1 for D (5 bases). Per the germline V gene, CDR1 is MNHEY and CDR2 is SMNVEV (reference sequence). The V end was cut by 3 bases, the J end by 0 bases, with 5 bases between. The CDR3 consists of 13 residues. The CDR3 spells CASSFRANYGYTF. As DNA, the CDR3 is TGTGCCAGCAGTTTCAGGGCTAACTATGGCTACACCTTC.

About this clone itself: The sample carries other DNA sequences with the same CDR3. V is TRBV5-1 and J is TRBJ2-5; D may be TRBD1 (5 bases). The germline CDR1 and CDR2 sequences are SGHRS and YFSETQ. The CDR3 spans 13 residues. V was trimmed by 3 bases and J by 4 bases, leaving 10 bases between them. CDR3 amino acids: CASSSGQGETQYF. DNA for the CDR3: TGCGCCAGCAGCTCCGGCCAGGGAGAGACCCAGTACTTC.